This TCR beta chain was sequenced during a study of T cells in Graves' hyperthyroidism and ophthalmopathy. V shed 7 bases and J 1 base; nucleotides not matched to a gene: 6. CDR3 size: 14 residues. TCR beta CDR3 region amplification was performed from RNA transcripts. RT-PCR in the first round (using the HTBI primer set) targeted the TCR CDR3. TCRdb re-called the multiplex PCR reads through MiXCR, storing one row per CDR3 protein. Here the sample spans 400,000 to 500,000 distinct CDR3 sequences, roughly 14% being singletons. This clonotype appeared many times. The source of this sequence is a man younger than 30 with Graves' ophthalmopathy. The source material was blood. The J gene is TRBJ1-1, the V gene TRBV12-3 or TRBV12-4; 7 nucleotides agree with TRBD1. CDR3: CASTRTGGNTEAFF. CDR3 DNA: TGTGCCAGCACACGGACAGGAGGGAACACTGAAGCTTTCTTT.